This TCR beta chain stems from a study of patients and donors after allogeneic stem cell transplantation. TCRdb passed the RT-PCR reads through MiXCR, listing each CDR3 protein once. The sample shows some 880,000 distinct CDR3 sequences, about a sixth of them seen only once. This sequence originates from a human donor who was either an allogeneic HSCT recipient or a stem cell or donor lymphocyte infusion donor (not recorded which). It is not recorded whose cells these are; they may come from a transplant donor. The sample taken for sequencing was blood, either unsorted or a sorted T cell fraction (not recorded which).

The CDR3 DNA sequence: TGTGCCAGCAGCTTAGATTACAGGGGGCCTTCCTTTGACTATGGCTACACCTTC. It specifies CASSLDYRGPSFDYGYTF. The chain joins TRBV13 to TRBJ1-2; the match to TRBD1 covers 9 bases. The V segment lost 1 base and the J segment 3 bases; nucleotides outside the gene matches: 12. The CDR3 has 18 residues. CDR1 is PRHDT and CDR2 is FYEKMQ in the germline V gene (reference sequence). Complete variable domain (other parts from reference TRBV13 and TRBJ1-2): AAGVIQSPRHLIKEKRETATLKCYPIPRHDTVYWYQQGPGQDPQFLISFYEKMQSDKGSIPDRFSAQQFSDYHSELNMSSLELGDSALYFCASSLDYRGPSFDYGYTFGSGTRLTVV.